This T cell receptor beta chain was captured in a study of blood T cell repertoires in COVID-19. The CDR3 contains 15 residues. Germline values: CDR1 LGHNA, CDR2 YNFKEQ. V lost 1 base and J 7 bases, leaving 14 bases between the germline ends. Profiled with immunoSEQ multiplex PCR; TCRdb holds only in-frame clones, not every one. The table has 140,000 to 150,000 clones, 84% seen once; the top ten hold roughly 45%. The clonotype originates from a human donor in a cohort sampled during active COVID-19. The specimen was peripheral blood. The V gene is TRBV4-2, the J gene TRBJ2-1; a weak D match, TRBD2 (6 bases). CDR3: CASSQAGGEWNEQFF. For the CDR3, the DNA is TGTGCCAGCAGCCAAGCTGGCGGGGAGTGGAATGAGCAGTTCTTC.